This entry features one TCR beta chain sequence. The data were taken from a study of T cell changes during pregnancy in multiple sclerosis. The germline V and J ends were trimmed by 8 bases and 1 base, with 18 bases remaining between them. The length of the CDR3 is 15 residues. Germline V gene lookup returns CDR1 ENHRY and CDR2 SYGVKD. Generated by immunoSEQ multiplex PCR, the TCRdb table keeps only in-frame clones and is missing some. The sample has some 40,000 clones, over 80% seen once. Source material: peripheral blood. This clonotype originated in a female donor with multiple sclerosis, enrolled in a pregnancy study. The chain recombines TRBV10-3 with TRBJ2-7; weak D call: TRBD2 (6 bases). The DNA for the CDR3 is TGTGCCATCGGTAGGATCCTGGGACTTTCCTACGAGCAGTACTTC. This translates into CAIGRILGLSYEQYF.